Listed below are T cell receptor beta chains from one sample, sequenced in a study of blood T cells in healthy people across ages. MiXCR was run by TCRdb on the 5' RACE reads, yielding one entry per CDR3 protein. The table has approximately 1,000,000 distinct CDR3 sequences, roughly two fifths seen once. Sequenced input: blood. The receptors originated from a man aged 18 to 29 in good health. The CDR3 runs from the conserved cysteine through the conserved F or W.

TRBV29-1 CSVAVRAIYYNEQFF
TRBV12-3/TRBV12-4 CASSHGSGGTDTQYF
TRBV6-5 CASSKTSTGPGELFF
TRBV7-3 CASTLGFF
TRBV20-1 CSASPDRNTEAFF
TRBV4-1 CASSQGGGDYNEQFF
TRBV7-3 CASSLGASIGNQYF
TRBV12-3/TRBV12-4 CASSLAAVEQYF
TRBV5-1 CASSLSGDRGNEQYF
TRBV7-8 CASSLRTRSGFSYEQYF
TRBV11-2 CASKTGGGAQNEQYF
TRBV5-1 CASSLEGAGGNTIYF
TRBV29-1 CSAVKWGSSGGTDTQYF
TRBV9 CASSQSAPNYGYTF
TRBV7-2 CASSLTDRVLSEAFF
TRBV12-3/TRBV12-4 CASSFMGGGVYEQYF
TRBV2 CASSLLSGTVDKGAFF
TRBV2 CASRATSGGPYNEQFF
TRBV5-5 CASSPLDRGGLYEQYF
TRBV12-3/TRBV12-4 CASSLGQGDEQYF
TRBV5-1 CASSLAYRKGNTIYF
TRBV14 CASSYSGRDTEAFF
TRBV27 CASGRGGTNQPQHF
TRBV7-6 CASSLRGFRLANTEAFF
TRBV6-2/TRBV6-3 CASSYSRTGGSIGQPQHF
TRBV28 CASSLGALNSPLHF
TRBV28 CASSQGSQETQYF
TRBV9 CASSVEGTGGSAFF
TRBV7-2 CASSLASRDKDGYTF
TRBV7-9 CASSSSRSSRTEAFF
TRBV10-3 CAISESTGSYEQYF
TRBV4-3 CASSQAGGPYNEQFF
TRBV14 CASSQDGTVFGYTF
TRBV5-1 CASSQVPDRSTEAFF
TRBV20-1 CSARDWGRTGNSYTF
TRBV12-3/TRBV12-4 CASSSGLAGGHEQFF